This T cell receptor beta chain was found in a study of early T cells in non-severe SARS-CoV-2 infection. Many counts were recorded for this clonotype. MiXCR, run by TCRdb on the 5' RACE reads, gives a single entry per CDR3 protein. Here the sample spans tens of thousands of distinct CDR3 sequences, 9.5% to 12% being singletons. With 6 bases clipped from V and 6 bases from J, the junction kept 11 bases outside the gene matches. Germline V CDR1 and CDR2: MNHEY, SVGEGT. The CDR3 has 15 residues. Specimen: whole blood, collected at baseline. The clonotype originates from an adult who was a healthcare worker with PCR-confirmed SARS-CoV-2 infection or an uninfected control (not recorded which). This chain joins TRBV6-2 or TRBV6-3 and TRBJ1-1, with 9 bases fitting TRBD1. CDR3 region: CASRERTGVVAEAFF. As DNA, the CDR3 is TGTGCCAGCAGAGAACGGACAGGGGTGGTAGCTGAAGCTTTCTTT.